Described below is a single T cell receptor beta chain sequence and its context. This specimen belongs to a study of control samples from healthy donors and cancer patients. Sequenced by immunoSEQ multiplex PCR; TCRdb stores in-frame clones only, minus some. The repertoire consists of about 140,000 clones, with less than 95% occurring once and the leading ten covering less than 8.5%. Trimming took off 1 base at V and 0 bases at J, with 11 bases between the two ends. Germline-derived CDR1 and CDR2 are SGHRS and YFSETQ. The CDR3 is 16 residues long. The V call is TRBV5-1, the J call TRBJ2-4, with unresolved D. The receptor's source is a young man in good health. Sequenced: blood. The CDR3 bases are TGCGCCAGCAGCTTGCGGGCCCGCCCAGCCAAAAACATTCAGTACTTC. It is translated as CASSLRARPAKNIQYF.